The 9 T cell receptor beta chains below all came from one sample that was sequenced in a study of CD8 T cells in ankylosing spondylitis. General observations from the study: Made up of under ten highly homologous variants, a TCR beta motif appeared characteristic of ankylosing spondylitis blood.

TCRdb re-derived calls from the 5' RACE reads in MiXCR, one entry per CDR3 protein. The sample yields roughly 490,000 distinct CDR3 sequences, about 5.2% seen once. Antigen specificity for these receptors is unknown. The sequencing input was blood, either unsorted or a sorted T cell fraction (not recorded which). The receptor source for this set is a male donor with ankylosing spondylitis.

As regards this clonotype: Just one base apart from a much larger clone, this may be a read error. The J gene is TRBJ2-5, the V gene TRBV29-1; D gene unclear. Germline CDR1 SQVTM, CDR2 ANQGSEA. The CDR3 sequence is 11 residues long. CDR3 nucleotides: TGCAGCCGGTTAGATGGAGAGACCCATTACTTC. Translating gives CSRLDGETHYF. Using reference TRBV29-1 and TRBJ2-5 for the parts outside the CDR3, the full variable domain is SAVISQKPSRDICQRGTSLTIQCQVDSQVTMMFWYRQQPGQSLTLIATANQGSEATYESGFVIDKFPISRPNLTFSTLTVSNMSPEDSSIYLCSRLDGETHYFGPGTRLLVL.

This clonotype was counted many times. This chain links TRBV24-1 with TRBJ1-2; tentative D call: TRBD1 (6 bases). Germline V lookup: CDR1 KGHDR, CDR2 SFDVKD. CDR3 length: 13 residues. The V and J ends lost 7 bases and 8 bases respectively, with 16 bases between them. The CDR3 here is CATSEGRGTGYTF. CDR3 nucleotide sequence: TGTGCCACCAGCGAGGGGAGGGGGACCGGCTACACCTTC.

Ten or more counts support this clonotype. This chain uses TRBV7-9 with TRBJ2-7; possible D gene TRBD2, 6 bases. Trimming pared 10 bases from V and 0 bases from J, leaving 13 bases between. Looked up from germline, CDR1 is SEHNR and CDR2 is FQNEAQ (reference sequence). This CDR3 has 13 amino acids. The CDR3 here is CATHSGASYEQYF. The CDR3 DNA reads as TGTGCCACCCATAGCGGAGCCTCCTACGAGCAGTACTTC.

This clonotype appeared many times. The V and J genes are TRBV9 and TRBJ2-3; tentatively, D is TRBD1 (5 bases). The CDR3 is 15 residues long. The V gene's germline CDR1 is SGDLS and CDR2 YYNGEE. V lost 0 bases to trimming and J lost 1 base, with 9 bases between them. The CDR3 bases are TGTGCCAGCAGCGTAGATTTAGGGGGCACAGATACGCAGTATTTT. This codes for CASSVDLGGTDTQYF.

This clonotype was recorded at least ten times. The chain links TRBV20-1 to TRBJ1-5; the D is unclear. Germline assignment: CDR1 DFQATT and CDR2 SNEGSKA (reference sequence). The germline V and J ends were trimmed by 0 bases and 1 base, with 13 bases remaining between them. The CDR3 loop spans 16 amino acids. CDR3 sequence reads: CSARDLGILSNQPQHF. The DNA for the CDR3 is TGCAGTGCTAGAGATCTCGGCATATTAAGCAATCAGCCCCAGCATTTT.

This clonotype was recorded only once. The chain uses TRBV5-1 and TRBJ1-2, with D tentatively TRBD1 (6 bases). The germline V and J ends were trimmed by 4 bases and 8 bases, with 21 bases remaining between them. Germline V CDR1 and CDR2: SGHRS, YFSETQ. The CDR3 contains 15 residues. CDR3 residues: CASSLGQPKGEGYTF. The CDR3 DNA reads as TGCGCCAGCAGCCTAGGACAGCCTAAAGGCGAGGGCTACACCTTC.

This clonotype was seen many times. This sequence joins TRBV29-1 and TRBJ2-2; a weak D match, TRBD2 (5 bases). The CDR3 totals 14 residues. Trimming took off 0 bases at V and 0 bases at J, with 5 bases between the two ends. Germline V gene data show CDR1 as SQVTM and CDR2 as ANQGSEA. The CDR3 DNA sequence: TGCAGCGTTGAAGAGGGAGCGAACACCGGGGAGCTGTTTTTT. It yields the protein CSVEEGANTGELFF.

The chain uses TRBV7-8 and TRBJ2-1; 8 positions match TRBD2. The length of the CDR3 is 18 residues. The germline CDR1 and CDR2 sequences are SGHVS and FQNEAQ. V shed 1 base and J 8 bases; nucleotides not matched to a gene: 16. Written as DNA, the CDR3 is TGTGCCAGCAGCTTAGGTCTTGCGGGAGGCCCCCTTGTCCATGAGCAGTTCTTC. Its protein is CASSLGLAGGPLVHEQFF. The full variable domain, with the rest looked up from reference TRBV7-8 and TRBJ2-1, is GAGVSQSPRYKVAKRGQDVALRCDPISGHVSLFWYQQALGQGPEFLTYFQNEAQLDKSGLPSDRFFAERPEGSVSTLKIQRTQQEDSAVYLCASSLGLAGGPLVHEQFFGPGTRLTVL.

This clonotype showed up many times. The gene calls are TRBV7-9 and TRBJ1-2, with D uncertain. The CDR3 length is 15 residues. Trimming took off 1 base at V and 7 bases at J, with 16 bases between the two ends. Germline assignment: CDR1 SEHNR and CDR2 FQNEAQ (reference sequence). CDR3 bases: TGTGCCAGCAGCTTAGTAGGTCGGCGGCTGGGTGGCTACACCTTC. Its translation: CASSLVGRRLGGYTF. Variable domain in full (rest from reference TRBV7-9 and TRBJ1-2): DTGVSQNPRHKITKRGQNVTFRCDPISEHNRLYWYRQTLGQGPEFLTYFQNEAQLEKSRLLSDRFSAERPKGSFSTLEIQRTEQGDSAMYLCASSLVGRRLGGYTFGSGTRLTVV.